What follows is one T cell receptor (beta chain) and its context. Authors' methods: Using reference gene primer amplification, nucleated cell counts were estimated. Using immunoSEQ multiplex PCR, the repertoire was profiled, and TCRdb retains in-frame clones only, with some absent. That table gives V, J and clone size, and the DNA gave D and trimming. This sample has around 150,000 clones, with roughly 88% found just once. These data belong to a study of blood T cell repertoires in COVID-19. Study details: There were acute and convalescent COVID-19 samples, and they came from the United States, Italy and Spain. PBMCs, B-cell-depleted T cells, or T cells provided the cDNA or gDNA that made up the material.

V was clipped by 8 bases and J by 4 bases; unmatched bases: 6. CDR1 and CDR2 (germline): LNHNV, YYDKDF (reference sequence). The CDR3 spans 16 residues. The specimen was peripheral blood. This TCR was recovered from a young man with acute or convalescent COVID-19. The chain recombines TRBV15 with TRBJ2-6, with TRBD2 matching over 12 bases. The CDR3, as DNA: TGTGCCACCCGACTAGCGGGAGCCCCCGGGGCCAACGTCCTGACTTTC. Protein product: CATRLAGAPGANVLTF. The full variable domain, its missing parts supplied by reference TRBV15 and TRBJ2-6, is DAMVIQNPRYQVTQFGKPVTLSCSQTLNHNVMYWYQQKSSQAPKLLFHYYDKDFNNEADTPDNFQSRRPNTSFCFLDIRSPGLGDTAMYLCATRLAGAPGANVLTFGAGSRLTVL.